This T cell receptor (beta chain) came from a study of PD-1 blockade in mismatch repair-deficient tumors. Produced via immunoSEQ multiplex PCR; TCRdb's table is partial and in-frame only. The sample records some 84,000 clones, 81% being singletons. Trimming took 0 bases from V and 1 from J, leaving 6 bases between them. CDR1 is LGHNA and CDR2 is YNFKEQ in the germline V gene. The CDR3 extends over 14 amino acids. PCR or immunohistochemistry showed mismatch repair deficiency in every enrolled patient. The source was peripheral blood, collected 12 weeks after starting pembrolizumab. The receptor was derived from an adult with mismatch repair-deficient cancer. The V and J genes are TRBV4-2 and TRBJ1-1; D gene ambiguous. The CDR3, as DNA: TGTGCCAGCAGCCAAGACTGGGGGAACACTGAAGCTTTCTTT. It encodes CASSQDWGNTEAFF.